This T cell receptor beta chain stems from a study of blood T cell repertoires in COVID-19 (dated by TCRdb to about 2020). About the full investigation: The collaborator samples originated in the United States, Italy and Spain and spanned the acute and convalescent phases of COVID-19. The repertoires were released in a freely available public database intended as a resource for research on the immune response to SARS-CoV-2. Deeply sampled blood TCRbeta repertoires from subjects exposed to, actively infected with, or recovered from COVID-19 were included in the dataset. Where available, HLA class I and class II types were obtained from metadata supplied by the sample provider rather than from assay-based typing. Samples were obtained from the ongoing ImmuneRACE study (first 160 participants) and from about 1,300 subjects provided by 6 global collaborators. The sample metadata nearly always contained a de-identified subject ID, COVID-19 status, age in years and sex. The material from the prospective study consisted of cDNA or gDNA derived from T cells, B-cell-depleted T cells, or PBMCs.

The immunoSEQ Assay, a bias-controlled multiplex PCR, was used to amplify TCRbeta CDR3 regions from genomic DNA. In the authors' own workflow: The number of nucleated cells in each sample was estimated from the amplification of reference gene primers within the assay. To quantify the absolute abundance of each unique TCRbeta CDR3 rearrangement, sequence reads were collapsed and filtered. For each sample, productive Simpson clonality was calculated as the square root of Simpson's diversity index over productive rearrangements. TCRdb re-hosts the immuneACCESS table, in-frame sequences only. Its copies lack some clones; in the studies checked, an unresolved V gene accounts for under half of them, and the cause for the rest is not known. For V, J and clone size, that table is used; D and trimming come from the DNA. For this sample the table gives over 300,000 clones, of which about 86% were detected only once. Roughly 1.1% of the sample comes from the top ten.

Each collaborating institution followed its own protocols to collect whole blood in K2EDTA tubes. For TCRbeta analysis, collaborators shipped samples as frozen whole blood, isolated PBMCs, or DNA extracted from either of those sample types. The germline V gene encodes CDR1 LGHDT and CDR2 YNNKEL (reference sequence). The germline V and J ends show losses of 1 base and 9 bases respectively, and no gene match explains 3 bases of the junction. The CDR3 goes from the cysteine to the phenylalanine over 14 residues. Only CDR3 DNA remains: 42 bases, in frame from the first base. General conclusions and limits of the study: How much clinical and demographic metadata was included differed by source and by participant, and the metadata was provided uncurated.

As concerns this clone: The antigen it recognizes is unknown. Base qualities are missing; no much larger clone stands one base away.

Material: peripheral blood. The chain couples TRBV3-1 (or the pseudogene TRBV3-2) to TRBJ2-1, with 10 central nucleotides matching TRBD2. This clonotype was obtained from a woman aged 45 to 65 with acute or convalescent COVID-19. The CDR3 reads CASSQGTSGREQFF. The sequence in DNA is TGTGCCAGCAGCCAAGGGACTAGCGGTCGTGAGCAGTTCTTC.